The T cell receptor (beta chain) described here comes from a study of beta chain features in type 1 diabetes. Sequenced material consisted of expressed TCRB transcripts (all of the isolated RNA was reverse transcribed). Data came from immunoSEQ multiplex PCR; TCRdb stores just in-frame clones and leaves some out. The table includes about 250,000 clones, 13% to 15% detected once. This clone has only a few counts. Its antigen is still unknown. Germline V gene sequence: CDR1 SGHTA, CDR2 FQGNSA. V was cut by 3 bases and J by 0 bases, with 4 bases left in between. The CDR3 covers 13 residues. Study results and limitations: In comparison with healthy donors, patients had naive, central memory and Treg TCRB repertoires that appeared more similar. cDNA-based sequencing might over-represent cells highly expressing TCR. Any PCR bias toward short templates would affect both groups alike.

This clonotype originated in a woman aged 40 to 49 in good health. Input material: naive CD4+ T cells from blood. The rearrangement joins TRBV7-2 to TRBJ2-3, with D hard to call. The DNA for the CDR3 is TGTGCCAGCAGCTTTCCTAGCACAGATACGCAGTATTTT. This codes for CASSFPSTDTQYF.